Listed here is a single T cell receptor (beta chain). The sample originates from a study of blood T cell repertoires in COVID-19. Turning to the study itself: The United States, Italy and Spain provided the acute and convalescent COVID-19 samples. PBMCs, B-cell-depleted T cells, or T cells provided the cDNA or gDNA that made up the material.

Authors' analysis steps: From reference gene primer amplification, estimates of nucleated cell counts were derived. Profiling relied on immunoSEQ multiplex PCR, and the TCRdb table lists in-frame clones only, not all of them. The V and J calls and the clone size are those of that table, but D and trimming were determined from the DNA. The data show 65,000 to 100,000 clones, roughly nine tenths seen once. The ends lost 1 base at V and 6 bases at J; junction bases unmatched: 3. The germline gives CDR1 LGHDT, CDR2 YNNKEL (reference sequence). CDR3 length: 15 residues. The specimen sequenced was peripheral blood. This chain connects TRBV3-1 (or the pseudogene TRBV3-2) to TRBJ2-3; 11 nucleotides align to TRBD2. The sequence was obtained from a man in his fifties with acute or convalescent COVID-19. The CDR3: CASSQVGTSGDTQYF. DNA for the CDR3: TGTGCCAGCAGCCAAGTTGGGACTAGCGGTGATACGCAGTATTTT.